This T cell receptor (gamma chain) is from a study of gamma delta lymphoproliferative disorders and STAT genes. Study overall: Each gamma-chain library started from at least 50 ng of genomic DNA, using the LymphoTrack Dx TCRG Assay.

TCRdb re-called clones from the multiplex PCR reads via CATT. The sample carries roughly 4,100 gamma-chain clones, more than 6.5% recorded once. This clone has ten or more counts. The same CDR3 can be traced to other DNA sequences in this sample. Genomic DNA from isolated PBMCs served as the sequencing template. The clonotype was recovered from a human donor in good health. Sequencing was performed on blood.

The CDR3 protein is CATWDGPDYKKLF. CDR3 DNA: TGTGCCACCTGGGACGGGCCTGATTATAAGAAACTCTTT. V and J are TRGV2 and TRGJ1 or TRGJ2. Germline matching of the DNA provided the J gene here, since TCRdb leaves it blank. V lost 0 bases and J lost 5; bases outside the gene matches: 4. The germline CDR1 and CDR2 sequences are EGSNGY and YDSYNSKV. This CDR3 comprises 13 residues.